These 20 T cell receptor beta chains share one sample of origin, sequenced in a study of T cells in Graves' hyperthyroidism and ophthalmopathy. RNA transcripts were the template for amplifying TCR beta CDR3 regions. Using the HTBI primer set, a first-round RT-PCR was run on the TCR CDR3. MiXCR was run by TCRdb on the multiplex PCR reads, yielding one entry per CDR3 protein. The data contain about 680,000 distinct CDR3 sequences, just over 35% of them seen just once; the ten biggest clones take up around 32%. The sample comprised blood. Receptors originate from a woman between 35 and 50 years old with Graves' hyperthyroidism.

This clonotype was observed many times. The chain uses TRBV12-3 or TRBV12-4 and TRBJ1-5; 9 bases line up with TRBD1. Losses at the gene ends were 5 bases for V and 3 bases for J; bases not matched to a gene: 2. The CDR3 covers 14 residues. CDR3 bases: TGTGCCAGCAGTATACAGGGGGCCAATCAGCCCCAGCATTTT. As protein: CASSIQGANQPQHF.

The CDR3 here is CSSFVRGSNQPQHF. In DNA form, the CDR3 reads TGCAGCAGTTTCGTTAGGGGCAGCAATCAGCCCCAGCATTTT. The chain links TRBV29-1 to TRBJ1-5; weak D call: TRBD1 (5 bases). Germline-derived CDR1 and CDR2 are SQVTM and ANQGSEA. The CDR3 runs to 14 residues. Trimming stripped 8 bases from V and 1 base from J, with 15 bases between. The whole variable domain, filled in from reference TRBV29-1 and TRBJ1-5, reads SAVISQKPSRDICQRGTSLTIQCQVDSQVTMMFWYRQQPGQSLTLIATANQGSEATYESGFVIDKFPISRPNLTFSTLTVSNMSPEDSSIYLCSSFVRGSNQPQHFGDGTRLSIL.

Regarding this clonotype: Compared with germline, one end of the junction differs, possibly owing to a read error. V and J are TRBV9 and TRBJ1-1, with a tentative D call TRBD1 (5 bases). The CDR3 contains 15 residues. Germline CDR1 reads SGDLS; CDR2 reads YYNGEE. CDR3 in amino acids: CACSVSDSSDQPAFF. The DNA for the CDR3 is TGTGCCTGCAGCGTTTCCGACAGCTCCGATCAACCGGCTTTCTTT.

The table lists this clonotype with a few counts. CDR3 nucleotide sequence: TGTGCCAGCAGTACCCAGGACAGCGGGGAGCTGTTTTTT. This codes for CASSTQDSGELFF. The V call is TRBV2, the J call TRBJ2-2, with a weak D call TRBD1 (6 bases). Looked up from germline, CDR1 is SNHLY and CDR2 is FYNNEI. CDR3 length equals 13 residues. V lost 5 bases and J lost 7, with 11 bases in between.

V and J are TRBV10-3 and TRBJ2-7; D remains ambiguous. The CDR3 spans 13 residues. V lost 4 bases to trimming and J lost 2 bases, with 9 bases between them. In germline, CDR1 is ENHRY, CDR2 SYGVKD. The CDR3 sequence: CAISAYVPYEQYF. The CDR3, as DNA: TGTGCCATCAGTGCATACGTCCCCTACGAGCAGTACTTC.

The sample holds many counts of this clonotype. As DNA, the CDR3 is TGTGCCAGCAGGCGGGACATTAACACTGAAGCTTTCTTT. Translating it yields CASRRDINTEAFF. The V and J genes are TRBV2 and TRBJ1-1; weak D call: TRBD1 (6 bases). Germline V lookup: CDR1 SNHLY, CDR2 FYNNEI. The CDR3 sequence is 13 residues long. Trimming pared 6 bases from V and 2 bases from J, leaving 10 bases between.

This clonotype was counted between two and nine times. J is TRBJ2-5 and V is TRBV6-5; 7 nucleotides line up with TRBD2. The CDR3 sequence is 14 residues long. V was clipped by 6 bases and J by 2 bases; unmatched bases: 6. Germline-derived CDR1 and CDR2 are MNHEY and SVGAGI. The CDR3 sequence: CASRTGGGQETQYF. DNA for the CDR3: TGTGCCAGCAGGACCGGCGGGGGTCAAGAGACCCAGTACTTC.

This clonotype appeared many times. The chain employs TRBV5-5 and TRBJ2-7, with no clear D. The V gene's germline CDR1 is SGHKS and CDR2 YYEKEE (reference sequence). With 0 bases removed from V and 6 bases from J, the gap between germline ends came to 16 bases. This CDR3 has 15 residues. The CDR3 DNA is TGTGCCAGCAGCTTGGCGGTCAGCCAGTTCGGCGAGCAGTACTTC. Translating it yields CASSLAVSQFGEQYF. Looking up the rest from reference TRBV5-5 and TRBJ2-7 gives the full variable domain: DAGVTQSPTHLIKTRGQQVTLRCSPISGHKSVSWYQQVLGQGPQFIFQYYEKEERGRGNFPDRFSARQFPNYSSELNVNALLLGDSALYLCASSLAVSQFGEQYFGPGTRLTVT.

The rearrangement uses TRBV19 and TRBJ2-2; no clear D. Per germline, CDR1 LNHDA and CDR2 SQIVND (reference sequence). The CDR3 has 15 amino acids. V was clipped by 3 bases and J by 3 bases, with 11 bases between them. For the CDR3, the DNA is TGTGCCAGTAGTATTCAGGCCCAGGACACCGGGGAGCTGTTTTTT. Translation: CASSIQAQDTGELFF.

This chain uses TRBV5-1 with TRBJ2-2; no clear D. The CDR3 has 17 amino acids. The V gene lost 4 bases and the J gene lost 6 bases, with 22 bases spanning the gap. The germline V gene has CDR1 SGHRS and CDR2 YFSETQ. The CDR3 DNA reads as TGCGCCAGCAGCCAAGACATGTCATTGACGGCCCCCGGGGAGCTGTTTTTT. This translates into CASSQDMSLTAPGELFF. Together with reference TRBV5-1 and TRBJ2-2, the CDR3 gives the full variable domain: KAGVTQTPRYLIKTRGQQVTLSCSPISGHRSVSWYQQTPGQGLQFLFEYFSETQRNKGNFPGRFSGRQFSNSRSEMNVSTLELGDSALYLCASSQDMSLTAPGELFFGEGSRLTVL.

The CDR3 coding sequence is TGTGCCAGCAGCTCCGGACTGAGCTCCTACAATGAGCAGTTCTTC. As protein: CASSSGLSSYNEQFF. V usage is TRBV25-1 and J usage is TRBJ2-1, with D perhaps matching TRBD2 (5 bases). CDR1 and CDR2 from the germline V gene are MGHDK and SYGVNS. This CDR3 comprises 15 residues. Trimming cost V 6 bases and J 0 bases, with 12 bases left between them.

This clonotype was detected ten times or more. CDR3 residues: CSASRGLFEAFF. CDR3 bases: TGCAGTGCTAGTAGGGGACTGTTTGAAGCTTTCTTT. This chain uses TRBV20-1 with TRBJ1-1, with D perhaps matching TRBD1 (5 bases). The CDR3 covers 12 residues. V shed 3 bases and J shed 7 bases, with 12 bases lying between them. The germline V gene has CDR1 DFQATT and CDR2 SNEGSKA (reference sequence).

This clonotype has ten or more counts. CDR3 in DNA: TGTGCCAGCAGAACGCAGGGACTCAACACTGAAGCTTTCTTT. Its protein product is CASRTQGLNTEAFF. This chain links TRBV25-1 with TRBJ1-1, with D possibly matching TRBD1 (5 bases). The germline V gene encodes CDR1 MGHDK and CDR2 SYGVNS. The CDR3 loop spans 14 amino acids. The germline V and J ends were trimmed by 6 bases and 2 bases, with 13 bases remaining between them.

This clonotype was seen ten or more times. The chain has TRBV5-1 and TRBJ1-2; 8 bases map to TRBD1. Germline lookup yields CDR1 SGHRS and CDR2 YFSETQ. V was pared by 5 bases and J by 2 bases, with 2 bases of the junction left unmatched. CDR3 length: 13 amino acids. The DNA for the CDR3 is TGCGCCAGCAGGGACAGGGAGAACTATGGCTACACCTTC. This translates into CASRDRENYGYTF.

This clonotype was seen only a few times. The DNA for the CDR3 is TGTGCCAGCAGCTTCGGGTTTGGGGCCAACGTCCTGACTTTC. The encoded protein is CASSFGFGANVLTF. The J gene is TRBJ2-6, the V gene TRBV5-6; no definite D call. The V gene lost 2 bases and the J gene lost 3 bases, with 6 bases spanning the gap. This CDR3 spans 14 amino acids. Germline V lookup: CDR1 SGHDT, CDR2 YYEEEE.

The V call is TRBV5-1, the J call TRBJ1-2; no definite D call. Per the germline V gene, CDR1 is SGHRS and CDR2 is YFSETQ. This CDR3 region has 13 residues. V lost 7 bases to trimming and J lost 8 bases, with 18 bases between them. The CDR3 protein is CASSFEGSVGYTF. In DNA, the CDR3 is TGCGCCAGCTCTTTCGAGGGTTCAGTGGGCTACACCTTC.

On this clonotype: This could be a read error, since a much larger clone is one nucleotide away. The chain joins TRBV7-9 to TRBJ2-7, with TRBD2 as a possible D gene (5 bases). The length of the CDR3 is 13 residues. CDR1 is SEHNR and CDR2 is FQNEAQ in the germline V gene (reference sequence). CDR3 residues: CGSSLAQGSEQYF. For the CDR3, the DNA is TGTGGCAGCAGCTTAGCGCAAGGGTCCGAGCAGTACTTC.

The chain couples TRBV28 to TRBJ1-2, with a possible D match to TRBD1 (5 bases). Trimming removed 6 bases at V and 4 bases at J, with 9 bases between. The CDR3 spans 12 residues. Germline lookup yields CDR1 MDHEN and CDR2 SYDVKM. CDR3 amino acids: CASRGESYGYTF. For the CDR3, the DNA is TGTGCCAGCAGGGGGGAAAGCTATGGCTACACCTTC.

This rearrangement joins TRBV6-5 to TRBJ1-3; the match to TRBD1 covers 7 bases. CDR3 length: 16 residues. Losses at the gene ends were 6 bases for V and 4 bases for J; bases not matched to a gene: 12. Germline CDR1 reads MNHEY; CDR2 reads SVGAGI. The CDR3 is CASSGRGVPGGNTIYF. CDR3 in DNA: TGTGCCAGCAGCGGCAGGGGGGTTCCTGGCGGAAACACCATATATTTT.

The chain has TRBV7-2 and TRBJ2-2; perhaps TRBD1 as D (6 bases). Trimming took off 4 bases at V and 3 bases at J, with 12 bases between the two ends. CDR3 length: 15 residues. CDR1 is SGHTA, CDR2 FQGNSA, per germline. CDR3 region: CASSSRQVDTGELFF. CDR3 coding DNA: TGTGCCAGCAGCTCGCGACAGGTTGACACCGGGGAGCTGTTTTTT.